This record concerns one T cell receptor beta chain sequence. The assay was immunoSEQ multiplex PCR, and TCRdb's table has in-frame clones only and misses some. The sample shows around 160,000 clones, roughly 86% of them seen only once. This entry comes from a study of cytotoxic CD8 clonotypes in ibrutinib-treated CLL. The CDR3 covers 15 residues. The ends lost 4 bases at V and 10 bases at J; junction bases unmatched: 10. CDR1 and CDR2 from the germline V gene are PRHDT and FYEKMQ (reference sequence). The TCR originated in a human donor with chronic lymphocytic leukemia. This rearrangement joins TRBV13 to TRBJ2-1, with 10 bases fitting TRBD1. Here the sequenced sample was PBMCs, taken after 12 months of ibrutinib treatment. The CDR3 is CASSSPGDRGEEQFF. The CDR3, as DNA: TGTGCCAGCAGCTCTCCGGGGGACAGGGGAGAAGAGCAGTTCTTC.